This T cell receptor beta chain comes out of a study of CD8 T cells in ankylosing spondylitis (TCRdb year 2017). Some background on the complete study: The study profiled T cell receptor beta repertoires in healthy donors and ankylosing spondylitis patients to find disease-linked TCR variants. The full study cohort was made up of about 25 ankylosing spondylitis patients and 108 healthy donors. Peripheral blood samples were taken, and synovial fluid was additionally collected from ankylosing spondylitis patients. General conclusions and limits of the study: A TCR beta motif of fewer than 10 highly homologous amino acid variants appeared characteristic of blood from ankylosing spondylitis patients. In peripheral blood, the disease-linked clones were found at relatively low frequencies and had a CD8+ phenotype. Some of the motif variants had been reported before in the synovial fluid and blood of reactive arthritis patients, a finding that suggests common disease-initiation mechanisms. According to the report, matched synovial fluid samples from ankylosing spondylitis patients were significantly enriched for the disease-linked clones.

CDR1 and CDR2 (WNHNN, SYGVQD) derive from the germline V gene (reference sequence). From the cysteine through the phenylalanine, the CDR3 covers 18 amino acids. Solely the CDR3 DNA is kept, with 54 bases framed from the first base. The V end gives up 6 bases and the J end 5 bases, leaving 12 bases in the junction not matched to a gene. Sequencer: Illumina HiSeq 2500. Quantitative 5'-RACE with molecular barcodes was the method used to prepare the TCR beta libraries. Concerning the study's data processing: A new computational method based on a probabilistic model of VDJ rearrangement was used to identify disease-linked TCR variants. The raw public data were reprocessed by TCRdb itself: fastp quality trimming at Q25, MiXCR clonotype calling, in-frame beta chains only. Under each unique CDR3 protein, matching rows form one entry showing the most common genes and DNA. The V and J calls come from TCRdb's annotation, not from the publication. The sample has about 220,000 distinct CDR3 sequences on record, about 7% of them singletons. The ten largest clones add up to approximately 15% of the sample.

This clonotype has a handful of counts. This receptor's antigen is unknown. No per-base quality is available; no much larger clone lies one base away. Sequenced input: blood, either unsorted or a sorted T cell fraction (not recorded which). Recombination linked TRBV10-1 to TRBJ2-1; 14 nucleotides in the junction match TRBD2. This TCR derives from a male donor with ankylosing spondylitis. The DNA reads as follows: TGCGCCAGCAGCGATACCGGGACTAGCGGGAGCAGCCACAATGAGCAGTTCTTC. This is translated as CASSDTGTSGSSHNEQFF.